Listed below are T cell receptor beta chains from one sample, sequenced in a study of blood T cell repertoires in COVID-19. Sequencing was performed with immunoSEQ multiplex PCR; in TCRdb, only in-frame clones are kept and a portion is missing. This table has 150,000 to 200,000 clones, 70% to 90% appearing once. The sample consisted of peripheral blood. Every receptor here comes from a man aged 55 to 70 with active or convalescent COVID-19. The CDR3 runs from the conserved cysteine through the conserved F or W. D genes are given only for firm matches. Only some rows state a clone size, as once, few, many or a class for expanded clones.

clone_size	v_call	d_call	j_call	cdr3_nt	cdr3_aa
-	TRBV19	TRBD1	TRBJ1-2	TGTGCCAGTAGTGACTACAGGGGAGCTGGCTACACCTTC	CASSDYRGAGYTF
-	TRBV24-1	TRBD1	TRBJ2-2	TGTGCCACCAGTGTGACAGGGGGTACCGGGGAGCTGTTTTTT	CATSVTGGTGELFF
few	TRBV24-1	TRBD1	TRBJ2-3	TGTGCCACCAGTGATCACGGGACAGGGGTTTGGGCAGATACGCAGTATTTT	CATSDHGTGVWADTQYF
-	TRBV13	TRBD1	TRBJ2-5	TGTGCCAGCAGCCCAGGGGGCGGGACGGAGACCCAGTACTTC	CASSPGGGTETQYF
-	TRBV12-3/TRBV12-4	-	TRBJ2-7	TGTGCCAGCAGTTTCGACAGCTCCTACGAGCAGTACTTC	CASSFDSSYEQYF
-	TRBV24-1	-	TRBJ1-6	TGTGCCACCGAGTCGAGGGTCAGCTCCTATAATTCACCCCTCCACTTT	CATESRVSSYNSPLHF
-	TRBV29-1	-	TRBJ1-1	TGCAGCGTTGAAAGATCAGGGGATAGGGACACTGAAGCTTTCTTT	CSVERSGDRDTEAFF
-	TRBV11-2	TRBD2	TRBJ2-2	TGTGCCAGCAGCATGACTAGCGGGGGAGGCACCGGGGAGCTGTTTTTT	CASSMTSGGGTGELFF
once	TRBV6-5	-	TRBJ2-2	TGTGCCAGCAGGGACAGCCTTTACACCGGGGAGCTGTTTTTT	CASRDSLYTGELFF
-	TRBV10-3	-	TRBJ1-4	TGTGCCATCAGTCCGGGAGTCGCAACTAATGAAAAACTGTTTTTT	CAISPGVATNEKLFF
-	TRBV5-1	TRBD1	TRBJ1-2	TGCGCCAGCAGCCCTCCTCAAGGACAGGGGGCTTATGGCTACACCTTC	CASSPPQGQGAYGYTF
-	TRBV6-5	TRBD1	TRBJ2-3	TGTGCCAGCGACAGGGGGACAGATACGCAGTATTTT	CASDRGTDTQYF
-	TRBV6-1	-	TRBJ2-7	TGTGCCAGCAGTGAAGGGTTAGGACACTCCTACGAGCAGTACTTC	CASSEGLGHSYEQYF
-	TRBV4-1	TRBD1	TRBJ1-1	TGCGCCAGCAGCCAAGGATGGAGGGGGCGAACTGAAGCTTTCTTT	CASSQGWRGRTEAFF
-	TRBV7-9	TRBD2	TRBJ2-1	TGTGCCAGCAGCTTAACGGGGGGAATGAACAATGAGCAGTTCTTC	CASSLTGGMNNEQFF
many	TRBV30	TRBD1	TRBJ2-5	TGTGCCTTACGGACAGGGGGAATGTCGGAGACCCAGTACTTC	CALRTGGMSETQYF
once	TRBV6-5	-	TRBJ1-2	TGTGCCAGCAGGCGGGGAGGCTTCTATGGCTACACCTTC	CASRRGGFYGYTF
-	TRBV2	TRBD1	TRBJ1-2	TGTGCCAGCAGTCAGGACAGGGCCGAGGCTGGCTACACCTTC	CASSQDRAEAGYTF
-	TRBV11-3	TRBD2	TRBJ2-7	TGTGCCAGCAGCCCCCAGCGGGGCTCCTACGAGCAGTACTTC	CASSPQRGSYEQYF
-	TRBV27	-	TRBJ1-1	TGTGCCAGCAGTTTATCTTGGGGAGTGAACACTGAAGCTTTCTTT	CASSLSWGVNTEAFF
-	TRBV5-1	TRBD2	TRBJ2-3	TGCGCCAGCAGCTCAGGGACACTAGCGGGGGGCGGTGGAGATACGCAGTATTTT	CASSSGTLAGGGGDTQYF
-	TRBV5-4	TRBD2	TRBJ2-2	TGTGCCAGCAGCTTGATTAGCGGGGGGGCCCCCGGGGAGCTGTTTTTT	CASSLISGGAPGELFF
-	TRBV19	-	TRBJ2-3	TGTGCCAGTTCCAGACAGACCACAGATACGCAGTATTTT	CASSRQTTDTQYF
-	TRBV18	-	TRBJ2-7	TGTGCCAGCTCACCACCCCAAACAGGGCTCGGAGGCGAGCAGTACTTC	CASSPPQTGLGGEQYF
few	TRBV3-1/TRBV3-2	TRBD1	TRBJ2-1	TGTGCCAGCAGGACAGGGGCCAATGAGCAGTTCTTC	CASRTGANEQFF
-	TRBV11-2	TRBD1	TRBJ1-1	TGTGCCAGCAGCACCTTACAGGGGGCGGGAACTGAAGCTTTCTTT	CASSTLQGAGTEAFF
-	TRBV13	TRBD2	TRBJ2-7	TGTGCCAGCAGCTCCGAAGAGCGGGGGCCCTACGAGCAGTACTTC	CASSSEERGPYEQYF
-	TRBV7-8	-	TRBJ1-5	TGTGCCAGCAGCCCACCCGGGAATCAGCCCCAGCATTTT	CASSPPGNQPQHF
-	TRBV10-3	-	TRBJ1-2	TGTGCCATCAGTGAGTCAGGGGGTAGGAGCTATGGCTACACCTTC	CAISESGGRSYGYTF
-	TRBV6-5	-	TRBJ1-6	TGTGCCAGCAGTTACTCGAAACACAATAATTCACCCCTCCACTTT	CASSYSKHNNSPLHF
-	TRBV19	TRBD2	TRBJ2-7	TGTGCCAGTGCAACTAGCGGGGGCTACGAGCAGTACTTC	CASATSGGYEQYF
-	TRBV4-1	-	TRBJ2-4	TGCGCCAGCAGCCAAGAGAGTAGTGTTGCCAAAAACATTCAGTACTTC	CASSQESSVAKNIQYF
-	TRBV4-1	-	TRBJ2-2	TGCGCCAGCAGCCTATCCGGGATCCTGAACACCGGGGAGCTGTTTTTT	CASSLSGILNTGELFF
-	TRBV2	TRBD1	TRBJ2-7	TGTGCCAGCAGTATGTCGTTGGGGACAGGGGACGAGCAGTACTTC	CASSMSLGTGDEQYF
-	TRBV5-1	TRBD1	TRBJ1-2	TGCGCCAGCAGCCTTGGACAGGGAAGTGGCTACACCTTC	CASSLGQGSGYTF
-	TRBV14	TRBD1	TRBJ2-3	TGTGCCAGCAGCCAAGATAGGAACAGGGGGCCTACTACAGATACGCAGTATTTT	CASSQDRNRGPTTDTQYF
-	TRBV6-1	TRBD1	TRBJ1-4	TGTGCCAGCAGTGAAGGACAGGGAGATGGTGAACTGTTTTTT	CASSEGQGDGELFF
-	TRBV10-3	-	TRBJ2-3	TGTGCCATCAGTGCGAGCGGGCCATTCTCTAGCACAGATACGCAGTATTTT	CAISASGPFSSTDTQYF
few	TRBV6-4	TRBD2	TRBJ2-5	TGTGCCAGCAGTGGGCTGGGAAGCGGGGGGGATGAGACCCAGTACTTC	CASSGLGSGGDETQYF
many	TRBV5-8	-	TRBJ2-1	TGTGCCAGCAGCGGCGGGGTGGTGTCCTACAATGAGCAGTTCTTC	CASSGGVVSYNEQFF
-	TRBV7-9	-	TRBJ2-7	TGTGCCAGCAGCTTAGGGGCCGGGTGGGGCGACGAGCAGTACTTC	CASSLGAGWGDEQYF
-	TRBV6-5	TRBD1	TRBJ1-6	TGTGCCAGCAGTTCGGGACAGGGTCGACCCCTCCACTTT	CASSSGQGRPLHF
once	TRBV19	-	TRBJ1-3	TGTGCCAGTAGTATAGATCAGTACAGGCCCTCTGGAAACACCATATATTTT	CASSIDQYRPSGNTIYF
-	TRBV27	-	TRBJ1-6	TGTGCCAGCAGGCCCACAGGGTCTAATTCACCCCTCCACTTT	CASRPTGSNSPLHF
-	TRBV6-4	TRBD1	TRBJ1-1	TGTGCCAGCAGTGACCCGGGACAGCAGTACACTGAAGCTTTCTTT	CASSDPGQQYTEAFF